Following are 5 T cell receptor beta chains from one sample sequenced in a study of cytomegalovirus exposure and HLA in healthy donors. This PCR relied on a set of 60 Vbeta primers and 13 Jbeta primers. Using immunoSEQ multiplex PCR, the repertoire was profiled, and TCRdb retains in-frame clones only, with some absent. The sample carries 150,000 to 200,000 clones, roughly 80% recorded once. The specimen was PBMCs. The receptors derive from a female donor in good health and CMV-seronegative.

This clone was detected a few times. The chain carries TRBV10-2 and TRBJ2-7, with 13 bases fitting TRBD2. Unmatched junction bases numbered 7, after V lost 4 bases and J lost 4 bases. Germline V CDR1 and CDR2: WSHSY, SAAADI. The CDR3 extends over 16 amino acids. CDR3 region: CASSGWGLAGPYEQYF. The CDR3 nucleotides are TGCGCCAGCAGTGGGTGGGGACTAGCGGGACCTTACGAGCAGTACTTC.

The rearrangement links TRBV9 to TRBJ1-2, with 10 nucleotides matching TRBD1. The CDR3 loop spans 14 amino acids. Germline V CDR1 and CDR2: SGDLS, YYNGEE. Germline trimming cut 4 bases from V and 5 bases from J; bases unmatched to any gene: 5. CDR3 in amino acids: CASSSGQGDYGYTF. CDR3 coding DNA: TGTGCCAGCAGCTCAGGACAGGGGGATTATGGCTACACCTTC.

This chain joins TRBV4-2 and TRBJ2-4; 7 positions match TRBD1. Germline assignment: CDR1 LGHNA and CDR2 YNFKEQ. J was trimmed by 13 bases and V by 3 bases; bases with no gene match: 12. The length of the CDR3 is 14 residues. The CDR3 here is CASSQDEGQAAQYF. The CDR3, as DNA: TGTGCCAGCAGCCAGGATGAAGGACAGGCCGCACAGTACTTC.

V usage is TRBV21-1 and J usage is TRBJ1-2. TRBV21-1 counts as a pseudogene. CDR3 length equals 16 residues. The CDR3 DNA is TGTGCCAGCAGCCCGTCCATTGGGGGGGGGCGCGGGGGCTACACCTTC. It encodes CASSPSIGGGRGGYTF.

The table lists this clone with a count of one. The V and J genes are TRBV5-1 and TRBJ2-5, with D perhaps TRBD1 (5 bases). Germline-derived CDR1 and CDR2 are SGHRS and YFSETQ. Trimming took off 0 bases at V and 1 base at J, with 13 bases between the two ends. The CDR3 contains 16 residues. The chain's CDR3 is CASSLEDTQPQETQYF. The DNA of the CDR3 is TGCGCCAGCAGCTTGGAGGACACACAGCCCCAAGAGACCCAGTACTTC.